These 18 T cell receptor beta chains were all obtained from the same sample, sequenced in a study of shared clonotypes between healthy human individuals. Profiled with immunoSEQ multiplex PCR; TCRdb holds only in-frame clones, not every one. The table has approximately 2,300,000 clones, just under 95% seen once. Material: naive CD4+ T cells from PBMCs. Subset described: CD45RA+ positively selected. The receptors here all came from a man aged 18 to 29 in good health. Some clones in this sample may be carry-over from other donors' samples.

V is TRBV6-1 and J is TRBJ1-1, with a possible D match to TRBD1 (6 bases). The CDR3 extends over 13 amino acids. The V end was cut by 5 bases, the J end by 1 base, with 8 bases between. Germline CDR1 reads MNHNS; CDR2 reads SASEGT. Here the CDR3 reads CASSLQGNTEAFF. CDR3 DNA: TGTGCCAGCAGTCTACAGGGGAACACTGAAGCTTTCTTT.

The rearrangement joins TRBV5-4 to TRBJ2-3; 11 nucleotides align to TRBD2. CDR3 length: 18 residues. The germline V gene encodes CDR1 SGHNT and CDR2 YYREEE (reference sequence). V trimming: 4 bases; J trimming: 9 bases; junction bases outside the gene matches: 19. The CDR3 sequence: CASSPRGLAGGPFDTQYF. The CDR3 bases are TGTGCCAGCAGCCCGAGAGGTCTAGCGGGAGGACCGTTTGACACGCAGTATTTT.

The chain joins TRBV28 to TRBJ2-3; TRBD2 matches at 12 bases. J was trimmed by 3 bases and V by 4 bases; bases with no gene match: 5. The length of the CDR3 is 16 residues. Germline values: CDR1 MDHEN, CDR2 SYDVKM. The CDR3 loop reads CASSSTSGRWTDTQYF. The CDR3 nucleotides read TGTGCCAGCAGTTCGACTAGCGGGAGATGGACAGATACGCAGTATTTT.

The V and J genes are TRBV5-1 and TRBJ1-3; 8 nucleotides agree with TRBD1. V shed 2 bases and J 4 bases; nucleotides not matched to a gene: 5. CDR1 and CDR2 (germline): SGHRS, YFSETQ. CDR3 length: 15 amino acids. CDR3 nucleotide sequence: TGCGCCAGCAGCTTCATCGGGACAGGCGGAAACACCATATATTTT. Amino acids: CASSFIGTGGNTIYF.

V gene TRBV7-3 combines with J gene TRBJ2-1; 11 bases match TRBD2. Losses at the gene ends were 4 bases for V and 4 bases for J; bases not matched to a gene: 6. Germline assignment: CDR1 SGHTA and CDR2 FQGTGA. The CDR3 is made up of 16 amino acids. For the CDR3, the DNA is TGTGCCAGCAGCTCATTCGGGACTAGCGGATACAATGAGCAGTTCTTC. Translated: CASSSFGTSGYNEQFF.

V is TRBV19 and J is TRBJ2-5; tentative D call: TRBD1 (5 bases). Germline assignment: CDR1 LNHDA and CDR2 SQIVND (reference sequence). Trimming left V 8 bases short and J 9 bases short, with 16 bases between. CDR3 length: 12 residues. The CDR3 DNA sequence: TGTGCCAGTGGGCCCCCAGGGCGTTCCCAGTACTTC. This gives the protein CASGPPGRSQYF.

The chain uses TRBV5-1 and TRBJ2-1; D is possibly TRBD1 (6 bases). The CDR3 is 15 amino acids. V lost 3 bases and J lost 7, with 17 bases in between. CDR1 and CDR2 (germline): SGHRS, YFSETQ. As DNA, the CDR3 is TGCGCCAGCAGCTCCTTACAGGGATCGGAAAATGAGCAGTTCTTC. This encodes CASSSLQGSENEQFF.

V is TRBV19 and J is TRBJ1-5; 7 positions match TRBD1. With 5 bases clipped from V and 4 bases from J, the junction kept 14 bases outside the gene matches. The length of the CDR3 is 17 residues. The germline V gene encodes CDR1 LNHDA and CDR2 SQIVND (reference sequence). The CDR3: CASSWGYRGLLNQPQHF. For the CDR3, the DNA is TGTGCCAGTAGTTGGGGTTACAGGGGACTTCTTAATCAGCCCCAGCATTTT.

The rearrangement uses TRBV7-9 and TRBJ2-1; the match to TRBD2 covers 7 bases. Germline CDR1 and CDR2: SEHNR and FQNEAQ (reference sequence). With V trimmed by 1 base and J by 6 bases, 3 bases remained unmatched. This CDR3 has 14 amino acids. The CDR3, as DNA: TGTGCCAGCAGCTTAGGTGGCGGGAGCAATGAGCAGTTCTTC. Amino acids: CASSLGGGSNEQFF.

The CDR3 loop reads CASSFSGRGDEQFF. The CDR3 DNA is TGTGCCAGCAGCTTTAGCGGGAGAGGGGATGAGCAGTTCTTC. V and J are TRBV7-3 and TRBJ2-1, with 9 bases that match TRBD2. The V gene end was trimmed by 3 bases and the J gene end by 8 bases; junction bases not matched to a gene: 5. The CDR3 is made up of 14 amino acids. The germline gives CDR1 SGHTA, CDR2 FQGTGA. Drawing the rest from reference TRBV7-3 and TRBJ2-1, the complete variable domain is GAGVSQTPSNKVTEKGKYVELRCDPISGHTALYWYRQSLGQGPEFLIYFQGTGAADDSGLPNDRFFAVRPEGSVSTLKIQRTERGDSAVYLCASSFSGRGDEQFFGPGTRLTVL.

This clone was picked up a small number of times. J is TRBJ1-5 and V is TRBV6-5; D is undetermined. Trimming took off 2 bases at V and 4 bases at J, with 6 bases between the two ends. The germline V gene encodes CDR1 MNHEY and CDR2 SVGAGI. This CDR3 spans 13 amino acids. Written as DNA, the CDR3 is TGTGCCAGCAGTTACACCACGAATCAGCCCCAGCATTTT. This translates into CASSYTTNQPQHF.

The V and J genes are TRBV5-1 and TRBJ2-1; weak D call: TRBD2 (5 bases). Trimming took 2 bases from V and 0 from J, leaving 12 bases between them. From germline, CDR1 is SGHRS and CDR2 YFSETQ. CDR3 length: 16 amino acids. CDR3 DNA: TGCGCCAGCAGCTTCTTCGGCGCGGGCTCCTACAATGAGCAGTTCTTC. It codes for CASSFFGAGSYNEQFF.

The chain couples TRBV7-3 to TRBJ1-1; the D gene is possibly TRBD1 (6 bases). V lost 3 bases and J lost 3, with 8 bases in between. Germline values: CDR1 SGHTA, CDR2 FQGTGA. This CDR3 comprises 13 residues. The CDR3 is CASSFEGDTEAFF. DNA of the CDR3: TGTGCCAGCAGCTTTGAGGGGGACACTGAAGCTTTCTTT.

J is TRBJ2-2 and V is TRBV4-2, with 11 bases matching TRBD2. Germline loops: CDR1 LGHNA, CDR2 YNFKEQ. This CDR3 region has 18 residues. After removal of 1 base from V and 4 bases from J, the junction contained 8 bases not matched to a gene. CDR3 protein: CASSQAVVAGGFTGELFF. DNA of the CDR3: TGTGCCAGCAGCCAAGCGGTAGTAGCGGGAGGGTTCACCGGGGAGCTGTTTTTT.

The chain uses TRBV5-4 and TRBJ1-1; D is uncertain. The CDR3 spans 11 residues. Trimming stripped 6 bases from V and 1 base from J, with 4 bases between. Germline lookup yields CDR1 SGHNT and CDR2 YYREEE (reference sequence). The CDR3 DNA sequence: TGTGCCAGCACCAGGAACACTGAAGCTTTCTTT. Residues: CASTRNTEAFF.

The V and J genes are TRBV19 and TRBJ2-2, with D tentatively TRBD1 (5 bases). Germline CDR1 is LNHDA and CDR2 is SQIVND (reference sequence). The germline V and J ends were trimmed by 3 bases and 3 bases, with 8 bases remaining between them. This CDR3 has 14 amino acids. CDR3 sequence reads: CASSILGDTGELFF. The CDR3 DNA follows: TGTGCCAGTAGTATCCTAGGGGACACCGGGGAGCTGTTTTTT.

The V and J genes are TRBV6-1 and TRBJ1-1; TRBD1 is a possible D gene (5 bases). CDR1 is MNHNS, CDR2 SASEGT, per germline. The V end was cut by 2 bases, the J end by 5 bases, with 18 bases between. CDR3 size: 16 residues. In DNA, the CDR3 is TGTGCCAGCAGTGAAATTGGGGGGGTAGGTCGGACTGAAGCTTTCTTT. Its translation: CASSEIGGVGRTEAFF.

The rearrangement uses TRBV5-1 and TRBJ1-1; possibly TRBD1 for D (5 bases). The V end lost 4 bases, the J end lost 2 bases, and 12 bases lay between the germline ends. This CDR3 region has 14 residues. The V gene's germline CDR1 is SGHRS and CDR2 YFSETQ. The CDR3 DNA reads TGCGCCAGCAGCGACCCGGGACGTAACACTGAAGCTTTCTTT. Its protein product is CASSDPGRNTEAFF.